This entry describes one TCR beta chain. TCRdb keeps only in-frame clones here, not all; method: immunoSEQ multiplex PCR. Among roughly 1,000,000 clones listed, 78% were seen once. These data come from a study of shared clonotypes between healthy human individuals. Sequenced material: memory CD4+ T cells from PBMCs. The subset denotes: CD45RA-negative fraction. The TCR sequence derives from a man aged 18 to 30 in good health. Some clones in this sample may be carry-over from other donors' samples.

The CDR3 sequence: CASSPTGQGSETQYF. In DNA, the CDR3 is TGTGCCAGCAGCCCTACCGGACAGGGTTCAGAGACCCAGTACTTC. The chain links TRBV2 to TRBJ2-5; 8 nucleotides align to TRBD1. Germline lookup yields CDR1 SNHLY and CDR2 FYNNEI. The trim removed 6 bases at V and 4 bases at J, leaving 10 bases unmatched. This CDR3 contains 15 residues. Supplemented by reference TRBV2 and TRBJ2-5, the full variable domain reads EPEVTQTPSHQVTQMGQEVILRCVPISNHLYFYWYRQILGQKVEFLVSFYNNEISEKSEIFDDQFSVERPDGSNFTLKIRSTKLEDSAMYFCASSPTGQGSETQYFGPGTRLLVL.